This TCR beta chain emerged from a study of blood T cell repertoires in COVID-19. Study-level information: Samples taken during acute and convalescent COVID-19 were collected in the United States, Italy and Spain. PBMCs, B-cell-depleted T cells, or T cells provided the cDNA or gDNA that made up the material.

Per the original methods: Amplification of reference gene primers provided the estimated nucleated cell counts. Sequencing used immunoSEQ multiplex PCR; TCRdb keeps in-frame clones, though not all of them. That table is the source of V, J and clone size, and D and trimming were worked out from the DNA. The sample yields under 200,000 clones, roughly 80% seen once. This CDR3 is built from 15 residues. Germline lookup yields CDR1 GTSNPN and CDR2 SVGIG (reference sequence). V lost 3 bases, J lost 3 bases, and 17 bases lay in between. Sequenced sample: peripheral blood. This chain connects TRBV30 to TRBJ1-1; possible D gene TRBD1, 6 bases. The receptor was derived from a human donor with acute or convalescent COVID-19. The donor label of this sample is uncertain. The CDR3 coding sequence is TGTGCCTGGAGCAATTTACCACAGGGCGACACTGAAGCTTTCTTT. It is translated as CAWSNLPQGDTEAFF.